This T cell receptor beta chain originates from a study of blood T cell repertoires in COVID-19. This CDR3 contains 16 residues. V was clipped by 4 bases and J by 2 bases, with 16 bases between them. CDR1 is SGHNT and CDR2 is YYREEE in the germline V gene (reference sequence). TCRdb's table, derived via immunoSEQ multiplex PCR, lists solely in-frame clones and lacks some. The table lists about 220,000 clones, 80% to 90% of them singletons, with over 3% in the top ten. V gene TRBV5-4 combines with J gene TRBJ2-1; no definite D call. This clonotype originated in a woman under 30 in a cohort exposed to, infected with or recovered from COVID-19 (not recorded which). Sequencing was performed on PBMCs or T cells enriched from blood (not recorded which). The CDR3 spells CASSPGLRMAYNEQFF. CDR3 in DNA: TGTGCCAGCAGCCCAGGCTTGAGAATGGCCTACAATGAGCAGTTCTTC.